Below, one T cell receptor (beta chain) is given with its context. Its specificity is not known. The junction had 5 bases not matched to a gene; V was cut back by 2 bases and J by 0 bases. CDR1 is KGHSH, CDR2 LQKENI, per germline. This CDR3 is built from 19 residues. It was with 60 Vbeta and 13 Jbeta primers that the PCR ran. Using immunoSEQ multiplex PCR, the repertoire was profiled, and TCRdb retains in-frame clones only, with some absent. The table has about 80,000 clones, nearly 80% seen once. This sample was included in a study of cytomegalovirus exposure and HLA in healthy donors. For the study at large: Among roughly 190 million T cells, an earlier analysis found 120 million or so unique TCR beta sequences.

Study conclusions and caveats: As was reported, the classifier diagnosed cytomegalovirus status with high specificity and sensitivity. The study flagged 150 to 200 TCR beta chains as cytomegalovirus-associated.

This sequence originates from a woman aged 45-65 years in good health and CMV-seropositive. The V call is TRBV18, the J call TRBJ1-6, with TRBD1 matching over 12 bases. Sequencing input: PBMCs. For the CDR3, the DNA is TGTGCCAGCTCACCAGTGGGACAGGGGGCTAGCTCCTATAATTCACCCCTCCACTTT. Its translation: CASSPVGQGASSYNSPLHF.